The T cell receptor beta chain under discussion was sequenced for a study of identifying expanded T cells in peripheral blood. Per the germline V gene, CDR1 is SGHRS and CDR2 is YFSETQ. V was pared by 5 bases and J by 3 bases, with 8 bases between. The CDR3 is made up of 13 amino acids. Clones were sequenced by immunoSEQ multiplex PCR, and TCRdb holds only the in-frame ones, with some missing. Seen here are 85,000 to 120,000 clones, approximately 90% observed once, and the top ten hold less than 15%. The rearrangement joins TRBV5-1 to TRBJ1-4, with a tentative D call TRBD1 (5 bases). This receptor was obtained from a person aged 18 to 75 in good health. The sequencing sample was made of blood. CDR3 bases: TGCGCCAGCAGGCAGGGCTCTAATGAAAAACTGTTTTTT. This sequence encodes CASRQGSNEKLFF.